This T cell receptor (beta chain) was recovered during a study of beta chain features in type 1 diabetes. This clone was counted between two and nine times. The antigen remains unidentified. CD4+ naive, central memory, regulatory and stem cell-like memory subsets were isolated by sorting on CD45RO/CCR7/CD25/CD127/CD95/CD27. General study points: In the patient group, naive, central memory and Treg TCRB repertoires seemed more alike than in the healthy donor group. Insertion counts at VDJ junctions were lower in type 1 diabetes patients, who also showed more deletions there. Within each of all four CD4+ subsets, Type 1 diabetes patients had TCRB CDR3s that were moderately but significantly shorter.

Germline V lookup: CDR1 SGHTA, CDR2 FQGNSA. The CDR3 is 14 amino acids. V lost 4 bases to trimming and J lost 7 bases, with 14 bases between them. Expressed TCRB transcripts were sequenced because the isolated RNA had all been reverse transcribed beforehand. Some clones are missing from TCRdb's copy, which holds only in-frame ones; the method was immunoSEQ multiplex PCR. The top ten hold around 0.12% of the sample, which has around 600,000 clones, 9.5% to 15% seen once. The rearrangement uses TRBV7-2 and TRBJ1-3; D gene unclear. This TCR was sampled from a man aged 30-40 years with type 1 diabetes. Sequencing was performed on naive CD4+ T cells from blood. The CDR3 DNA sequence: TGTGCCAGCAGCTCGACTGCGGGTGGTAACACCATATATTTT. Translated, it gives CASSSTAGGNTIYF.